This T cell receptor beta chain originates from a study of T-cell memory formation after mild COVID-19. General study points: The main location of contracting CD4+ clones was CM and EM, and that of contracting CD8+ clones was EMRA.

This clonotype was counted between two and nine times. Its antigen remains unknown. The CDR3 extends over 13 amino acids. Germline V gene lookup returns CDR1 DFQATT and CDR2 SNEGSKA (reference sequence). Trimming stripped 0 bases from V and 0 bases from J, with 5 bases between. Constant-segment primers served in 5'RACE that generated TCR alpha and TCR beta cDNA libraries bearing sample barcodes and UMIs. TCRdb used MiXCR to reprocess the 5' RACE reads, holding one entry per CDR3 protein. There are around 110,000 distinct CDR3 sequences in the sample; under 15% occur only once, and around 30% lies in the top ten.

What was sequenced was PBMCs or a T cell subset sorted from them (not recorded which). This TCR was sampled from an adult woman who had mild COVID-19 (a few samples of this study predate the infection). Cell type and time point are not known. V and J are TRBV20-1 and TRBJ1-2; D remains ambiguous. CDR3 nucleotides: TGCAGTGCTAGAGACGGGGCTAACTATGGCTACACCTTC. It yields the protein CSARDGANYGYTF.